This T cell receptor beta chain was retrieved from a study of T cell repertoires in cytomegalovirus infection. Overall study: CMV infection and matching HLA type were both indicated by public TCR beta signatures.

In germline, CDR1 is MNHNY, CDR2 SVGAGI (reference sequence). The CDR3 loop spans 14 amino acids. V lost 0 bases, J lost 3 bases, and 9 bases lay in between. MiXCR, applied by TCRdb to the reads, yields one record per CDR3 protein. This sample has approximately 910,000 distinct CDR3 sequences, with more than 25% found just once. About this clonotype itself: As yet, its antigen is unknown.

Study-level points and caveats: Carriers of CMV plus the relevant HLA were identified by cumulative public TCR beta family frequency. CMV-specific HLA-C-restricted TCR beta clonotypes dominated the ex vivo response.

The sequence derives from a human donor in good health (CMV status not recorded). Some clones in this sample may be carry-over from other donors' samples. Material: cultured CD8+ T cells from PBMCs, obtained from culture after CMV antigen stimulation. The chain employs TRBV6-6 and TRBJ2-7; possibly TRBD2 for D (5 bases). Here the CDR3 DNA reads TGTGCCAGCAGTTACTCTTGGGGAGTCTACGAGCAGTACTTC. Translated, it gives CASSYSWGVYEQYF.